This T cell receptor beta chain is from a study of shared clonotypes between healthy human individuals. Study findings and constraints: Several donors shared approximately 5% of their naive CD4 clonotypes. Researchers found naive subsets generally carried larger estimated richness than memory subsets.

Selected positively for CCR7 and CD45RO-negative, naive CD8 cells excluded terminally differentiated effector memory CD45RA+ cells. Germline CDR1 MNHNY, CDR2 SVGAGI (reference sequence). The CDR3 is 16 residues long. V shed 8 bases and J 6 bases; nucleotides not matched to a gene: 15. Repertoires were generated with immunoSEQ multiplex PCR, while TCRdb's copy carries only in-frame clones and drops some. The data contain 800,000 or so clones, roughly 96% of them singletons. Points on this clone: What it binds is not known.

V and J are TRBV6-6 and TRBJ2-1, with 8 bases identical to TRBD2. The sample taken for sequencing was naive CD8+ T cells sorted from blood. The source is a man aged 25 to 45 in good health. CDR3 nucleotides: TGTGCCAGCGCCGAGCCGAAAGCGGGAGCTACCAATGAGCAGTTCTTC. Translated: CASAEPKAGATNEQFF.